The 9 T cell receptor beta chains presented below share a single source sample, sequenced in a study of CD8+ T cells in alopecia areata listed by TCRdb under 2018. What this sample's time point label stands for: 20 to 30 weeks on oral tofacitinib. The treatment or condition label, as the study defines it: oral pan-JAK inhibitor, 5-10 mg twice daily. Libraries were prepared through the immunoSEQ multiplex PCR assay. RNA was extracted from all samples and reverse transcribed into cDNA, which served as template for TCR sequencing. Sourced from immuneACCESS, this table was stored by TCRdb with only in-frame sequences that have V and J called. A share of the clones is absent; for the studies checked, an unresolved V gene accounts for under half, and the remainder has no known explanation. Across this sample there are about 40,000 clones, with roughly 92% seen only once. Approximately 17% of the sample goes to the ten largest clones.

The specimen was CD8+ T cells sorted from blood, collected at week 24, from a patient treated with tofacitinib. These receptors originate from a human donor with alopecia areata.

This clone was seen a single time. The rearrangement uses TRBV4-2 and TRBJ2-7; no definite D call. Germline V gene sequence: CDR1 LGHNA, CDR2 YNFKEQ. The length of the CDR3 is 13 residues. V gave up 3 bases and J gave up 4 bases, with 10 bases separating them. CDR3 coding DNA: TGTGCCAGCAGCCATCCCCCCCATTACGAGCAGTACTTC. Residues: CASSHPPHYEQYF.

V is TRBV6-1 and J is TRBJ2-3; TRBD2 matches at 12 bases. Germline loops: CDR1 MNHNS, CDR2 SASEGT. This CDR3 region has 18 residues. With V trimmed by 4 bases and J by 7 bases, 15 bases remained unmatched. The CDR3 is CASSGPAGLAGTAYTQYF. The DNA for the CDR3 is TGTGCCAGCAGTGGCCCCGCTGGACTAGCGGGGACGGCCTATACGCAGTATTTT.

This chain joins TRBV7-2 and TRBJ2-5; possible D gene TRBD1, 7 bases. The length of the CDR3 is 13 residues. Between the trimmed V and J ends, which lost 3 bases and 4 bases, there was a span of 9 bases. Germline V gene sequence: CDR1 SGHTA, CDR2 FQGNSA. This CDR3 is CASSLEGAETQYF. CDR3 DNA: TGTGCCAGCAGCTTGGAGGGGGCAGAGACCCAGTACTTC. Full variable domain (rest looked up from reference TRBV7-2 and TRBJ2-5): GAGVSQSPSNKVTEKGKDVELRCDPISGHTALYWYRQSLGQGLEFLIYFQGNSAPDKSGLPSDRFSAERTGGSVSTLTIQRTQQEDSAVYLCASSLEGAETQYFGPGTRLLVL.

The chain combines TRBV5-5 with TRBJ2-7; 10 bases map to TRBD1. J gave up 5 bases and V 5 bases, and 7 bases lay outside the gene matches. This CDR3 has 14 amino acids. CDR1 is SGHKS and CDR2 is YYEKEE in the germline V gene (reference sequence). CDR3 nucleotide sequence: TGTGCCAGCAGTTTCCGGGACAGGGGCAACGAGCAGTACTTC. Translating gives CASSFRDRGNEQYF.

The chain uses TRBV27 and TRBJ2-2; D is unclear. Trimming stripped 7 bases from V and 6 bases from J, with 18 bases between. CDR1 is MNHEY, CDR2 SMNVEV, per germline (reference sequence). The CDR3 is made up of 15 amino acids. CDR3 in DNA: TGTGCCAGCACTTCGACCCTTCCTGGGTCCGGGGAGCTGTTTTTT. Its translation is CASTSTLPGSGELFF.

The rearrangement uses TRBV19 and TRBJ2-2; D ambiguous. There are 13 residues in the CDR3. Germline V gene lookup returns CDR1 LNHDA and CDR2 SQIVND (reference sequence). The V end was cut by 7 bases, the J end by 4 bases, with 10 bases between. CDR3 in amino acids: CASTSLATGELFF. CDR3 coding DNA: TGTGCCAGTACTAGTTTAGCCACCGGGGAGCTGTTTTTT.

This clone was seen a single time. The chain couples TRBV7-6 to TRBJ2-1, with TRBD2 matching over 11 bases. J was trimmed by 7 bases and V by 1 base; bases with no gene match: 9. The CDR3 contains 17 residues. The germline V gene encodes CDR1 SGHVS and CDR2 FNYEAQ. DNA of the CDR3: TGTGCCAGCAGCTTAGTAGGTAGCGGGGGGGCTTGGAATGAGCAGTTCTTC. The encoded protein is CASSLVGSGGAWNEQFF.

This clone has just one count. The V and J genes are TRBV6-5 and TRBJ2-7; D possibly corresponds to TRBD2 (5 bases). This CDR3 region has 14 residues. V was cut by 6 bases and J by 5 bases, with 17 bases left in between. Germline V gives CDR1 MNHEY, CDR2 SVGAGI. CDR3 coding DNA: TGTGCCAGCAGCTTCGGGGTGGAACCGAACGAGCAGTACTTC. Protein: CASSFGVEPNEQYF.

The chain carries TRBV28 and TRBJ2-3; the D gene could be TRBD1 or TRBD2 (5 bases each). Germline CDR1 is MDHEN and CDR2 is SYDVKM. Trimming removed 5 bases from V and 2 bases from J, with 17 bases in between. The CDR3 runs 16 residues. The CDR3 coding sequence is TGTGCCAGCAGTCACCCCCACCGGGACCCCACAGATACGCAGTATTTT. As protein: CASSHPHRDPTDTQYF.